Included here is one T cell receptor (beta chain) sequence, with context. This specimen comes from a study of control samples from healthy donors and cancer patients. The method was immunoSEQ multiplex PCR; TCRdb's version includes in-frame clones alone and lacks a portion of them. Here the sample spans approximately 150,000 clones, 90% to 95% being singletons. Germline V CDR1 and CDR2: MDHEN, SYDVKM. CDR3 size: 16 residues. V was clipped by 4 bases and J by 5 bases; unmatched bases: 10. The chain joins TRBV28 to TRBJ1-5; TRBD1 aligns across 8 bases. This receptor was obtained from a woman younger than 30 in good health. What was sequenced was blood. The CDR3 DNA is TGTGCCAGCAGTTCTTCCGGGCAGGGGGCCGATCAGCCCCAGCATTTT. Its translation: CASSSSGQGADQPQHF. Drawing the rest from reference TRBV28 and TRBJ1-5, the complete variable domain is DVKVTQSSRYLVKRTGEKVFLECVQDMDHENMFWYRQDPGLGLRLIYFSYDVKMKEKGDIPEGYSVSREKKERFSLILESASTNQTSMYLCASSSSGQGADQPQHFGDGTRLSIL.